This TCR beta chain was captured by sequencing in a study of identical twins. Study-wide points: Models underestimated how often monozygotic twins shared out-of-frame TCR alpha.

This clonotype occurred many times. Its matching antigen is unknown. Template switching, a step in the protocol, added a universal primer site, and cDNA carried unique molecular identifiers. TCRdb recomputed calls from the 5' RACE reads with MiXCR, one row per CDR3 protein. Among 200,000 to 300,000 distinct CDR3 sequences, approximately 10% were seen once, and the ten largest hold approximately 9.1%. The CDR3 is made up of 11 amino acids. V was cut by 6 bases and J by 5 bases, with 7 bases left in between. Per the germline V gene, CDR1 is MNHEY and CDR2 is SVGEGT. The chain links TRBV6-2 or TRBV6-3 to TRBJ2-5; D remains ambiguous. Material: memory T cells sorted from blood. The TCR was taken from a middle-aged man in good health. The CDR3 here is CASSQRETQYF. The CDR3 nucleotides read TGTGCCAGCAGCCAAAGGGAGACCCAGTACTTC.